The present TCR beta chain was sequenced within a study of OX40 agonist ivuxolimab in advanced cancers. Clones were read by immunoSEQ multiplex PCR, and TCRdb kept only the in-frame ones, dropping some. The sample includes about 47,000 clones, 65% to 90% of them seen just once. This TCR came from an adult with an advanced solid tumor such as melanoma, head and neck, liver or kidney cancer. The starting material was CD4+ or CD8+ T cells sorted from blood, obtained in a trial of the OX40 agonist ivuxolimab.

The CDR3 here is CASRPAGHTEAFF. CDR3 nucleotide sequence: TGCGCCAGCCGCCCGGCAGGGCATACTGAAGCTTTCTTT. The J gene is TRBJ1-1, the V gene TRBV5-1; D is possibly TRBD1 (5 bases). With 7 bases removed from V and 5 bases from J, the gap between germline ends came to 15 bases. The CDR3 covers 13 residues. Germline V CDR1 and CDR2: SGHRS, YFSETQ. The variable domain in full, completed from reference TRBV5-1 and TRBJ1-1, reads KAGVTQTPRYLIKTRGQQVTLSCSPISGHRSVSWYQQTPGQGLQFLFEYFSETQRNKGNFPGRFSGRQFSNSRSEMNVSTLELGDSALYLCASRPAGHTEAFFGQGTRLTVV.